The next 9 T cell receptor beta chains were all read from a single sample in a study of cytomegalovirus exposure and HLA in healthy donors. The PCR contained 60 Vbeta and 13 Jbeta primers. Assay used: immunoSEQ multiplex PCR; TCRdb lists only in-frame clones, some missing. In the table there are over 150,000 clones, over 70% of which are singletons. Sample: PBMCs. The origin of the receptors is a boy aged 2 to 10 in good health and CMV-seronegative.

The J gene is TRBJ2-5, the V gene TRBV19; 8 bases align to TRBD2. J lost 2 bases, V lost 2 bases, and 7 bases had no gene match. CDR3 length equals 16 residues. Germline V lookup: CDR1 LNHDA, CDR2 SQIVND (reference sequence). The CDR3 sequence: CASSIRGGIAQETQYF. In DNA, the CDR3 is TGTGCCAGTAGTATACGGGGGGGCATAGCTCAAGAGACCCAGTACTTC.

The chain couples TRBV7-2 to TRBJ2-2, with a weak D call TRBD2 (6 bases). Germline V gene sequence: CDR1 SGHTA, CDR2 FQGNSA. CDR3 length: 14 residues. V was clipped by 5 bases and J by 4 bases, with 11 bases between them. CDR3 loop: CASSVPSVTGELFF. DNA for the CDR3: TGTGCCAGCAGCGTACCTAGCGTCACCGGGGAGCTGTTTTTT. The variable domain in full, with the rest retrieved from reference TRBV7-2 and TRBJ2-2, is GAGVSQSPSNKVTEKGKDVELRCDPISGHTALYWYRQSLGQGLEFLIYFQGNSAPDKSGLPSDRFSAERTGGSVSTLTIQRTQQEDSAVYLCASSVPSVTGELFFGEGSRLTVL.

V and J are TRBV7-9 and TRBJ2-2; TRBD1 matches 8 bases. In germline, CDR1 is SEHNR, CDR2 FQNEAQ (reference sequence). With 2 bases clipped from V and 3 bases from J, the junction kept 2 bases outside the gene matches. The CDR3 loop spans 15 amino acids. CDR3: CASSLPDRDTGELFF. The CDR3 region has the DNA TGTGCCAGCAGCTTACCGGACAGGGACACCGGGGAGCTGTTTTTT.

The chain combines TRBV6-1 with TRBJ1-1; TRBD1 aligns across 8 bases. CDR3 size: 14 residues. Germline CDR1 MNHNS, CDR2 SASEGT. J lost 6 bases, V lost 8 bases, and 11 bases had no gene match. The CDR3 region is CASGQGTGAAEAFF. CDR3 DNA sequence: TGTGCCAGCGGACAGGGAACTGGGGCTGCTGAAGCTTTCTTT.

The chain is built from TRBV6-1 and TRBJ2-4, with 7 nucleotides matching TRBD1. Trimming removed 6 bases from V and 1 base from J; junction bases left unmatched: 0. The germline gives CDR1 MNHNS, CDR2 SASEGT. CDR3 size: 13 residues. The CDR3 region is CASRDRAKNIQYF. Written as DNA, the CDR3 is TGTGCCAGCAGGGACAGGGCCAAAAACATTCAGTACTTC.

The J gene is TRBJ1-3, the V gene TRBV12-5, with TRBD1 matching 7 bases. Looked up from germline, CDR1 is LGHNT and CDR2 is FRNRAP. V gave up 4 bases and J gave up 0 bases; unmatched junction bases: 9. The CDR3 has 17 amino acids. The CDR3 DNA reads TGTGCTAGTGGTTCCGATCGGGACAGCAGCTCTGGAAACACCATATATTTT. Its translation: CASGSDRDSSSGNTIYF.

The genes are TRBV4-1 and TRBJ1-5; no definite D call. Per germline, CDR1 MGHRA and CDR2 YSYEKL. The ends were cut back, 1 base at V and 9 bases at J, with 13 bases in the middle. The CDR3 extends over 14 amino acids. In DNA, the CDR3 is TGCGCCAGCAGCCAAGCCGGGGATCGTGGGCCCCAGCATTTT. This encodes CASSQAGDRGPQHF.

Points on this clone: Germline and junction disagree at one end, which may indicate a read error. The V gene is TRBV9, the J gene TRBJ2-7; D unclear. The V gene's germline CDR1 is SGDLS and CDR2 YYNGEE. This CDR3 has 15 amino acids. The CDR3 protein is CTSSVDSSSAYEQYF. The CDR3 region has the DNA TGTACCAGCAGCGTAGATTCCTCATCAGCCTACGAGCAGTACTTC. Using reference TRBV9 and TRBJ2-7 for the parts outside the CDR3, the full variable domain is DSGVTQTPKHLITATGQRVTLRCSPRSGDLSVYWYQQSLDQGLQFLIQYYNGEERAKGNILERFSAQQFPDLHSELNLSSLELGDSALYFCTSSVDSSSAYEQYFGPGTRLTVT.

V is TRBV5-1 and J is TRBJ1-1; 7 positions agree with TRBD1. The V gene's germline CDR1 is SGHRS and CDR2 YFSETQ. This CDR3 contains 15 residues. With V trimmed by 5 bases and J by 1 base, 8 bases remained unmatched. The CDR3 bases are TGCGCCAGCAGGCCCCGAACAGGGGAGAACACTGAAGCTTTCTTT. Residues: CASRPRTGENTEAFF.